This T cell receptor (beta chain) emerged from a study of response to subunit inactivated influenza vaccine. Study results and limitations: Researchers suggested that each seasonal influenza vaccination recruits few new T cells.

One entry per CDR3 protein results from TCRdb running MiXCR on the RT-PCR reads. The table lists hundreds of thousands of distinct CDR3 sequences, more than 11% of them singletons, with around 6.5% in the top ten. On this clonotype: What it recognizes is unknown.

Germline lookup yields CDR1 SGHDN and CDR2 FVKESK. The CDR3 totals 15 residues. J was trimmed by 8 bases and V by 2 bases; bases with no gene match: 8. The sequence came from a man in his fifties or sixties who received an inactivated influenza vaccine. The chain joins TRBV14 to TRBJ1-4, with 7 positions matching TRBD1. This specimen consisted of PBMCs from blood, obtained 14 days before vaccination. The CDR3 DNA follows: TGTGCCAGCAGCCAAAGAACCGGGACAGACGAAAAACTGTTTTTT. Translation gives CASSQRTGTDEKLFF.